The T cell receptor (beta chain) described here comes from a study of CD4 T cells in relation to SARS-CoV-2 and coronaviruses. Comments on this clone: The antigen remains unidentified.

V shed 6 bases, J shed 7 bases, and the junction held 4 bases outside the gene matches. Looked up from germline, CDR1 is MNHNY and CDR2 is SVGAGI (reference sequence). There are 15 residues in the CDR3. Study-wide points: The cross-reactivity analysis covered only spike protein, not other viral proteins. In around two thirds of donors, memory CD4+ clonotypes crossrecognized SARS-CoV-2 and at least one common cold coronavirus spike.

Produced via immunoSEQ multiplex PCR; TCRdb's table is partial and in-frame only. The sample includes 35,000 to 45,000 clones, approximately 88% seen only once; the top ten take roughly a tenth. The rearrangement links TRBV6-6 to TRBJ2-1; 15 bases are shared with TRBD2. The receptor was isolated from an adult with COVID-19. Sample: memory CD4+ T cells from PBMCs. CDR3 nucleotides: TGTGCCAGCAGCTTCGGGACTAGCGGGGGGAATGAGCAGTTCTTC. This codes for CASSFGTSGGNEQFF.